This record looks at one T cell receptor beta chain sequence and its context. The antigen is unknown. The sample carries other DNA sequences with the same CDR3. Profiling relied on immunoSEQ multiplex PCR, and the TCRdb table lists in-frame clones only, not all of them. The sample holds over 100,000 clones; about 92% are singletons and the top ten take 1.2%. The data were obtained in a study of graft-versus-host responses after intestinal transplantation. Whole-study results and caveats: Allografts from individuals with graft-donor T cell macrochimerism displayed high graft-versus-host to host-versus-graft clonal ratios.

Deletions cut 2 bases from V and 0 bases from J, with 5 bases between. CDR1 and CDR2 (germline): MNHEY, SMNVEV (reference sequence). The CDR3 consists of 13 residues. The material sequenced was unstimulated CD8+ T cells sorted from spleen or lymph node cells, taken before transplant. The sequence derives from a human donor who was the organ donor for an intestinal transplant. This chain links TRBV27 with TRBJ2-7; no reliable D call. For the CDR3, the DNA is TGTGCCAGCAGTTTAGCGTCCTCCTACGAGCAGTACTTC. The encoded protein is CASSLASSYEQYF.